These T cell receptor beta chains were read from a single sample in a study of metastatic and nonmetastatic thyroid tumors. TCRdb re-analyzed the PCR reads using MiXCR. The table lists several thousand clones, around a quarter of them singletons. The source material was tumor tissue. All receptors derive from a female donor with papillary thyroid cancer or a benign thyroid nodule (not recorded which). Some clones in this sample may be carry-over from other donors' samples. Both conserved end residues are part of each CDR3. Each record gives: clone size, V gene, J gene, D gene, CDR3 protein, CDR3 DNA. D genes are given only for firm matches. Clone size is not always given. Where it is, it says once, few, many or a class for expanded clones.

clone_size: -; v_call: TRBV5-1; j_call: TRBJ2-7; d_call: TRBD2; cdr3_aa: CASSLWTSRELGYEQYF; cdr3_nt: TGCGCCAGCAGCTTGTGGACCTCGCGGGAGCTGGGTTACGAGCAGTACTTC
clone_size: medium-sized; v_call: TRBV28; j_call: TRBJ1-1; d_call: TRBD1; cdr3_aa: CASSFWDRGTEAFF; cdr3_nt: TGTGCCAGCAGTTTTTGGGACAGGGGCACTGAAGCTTTCTTT
clone_size: few; v_call: TRBV6-1; j_call: TRBJ2-6; d_call: -; cdr3_aa: CASTGRQVRSGANVLTF; cdr3_nt: TGTGCCAGCACTGGGAGACAGGTGCGTTCTGGGGCCAACGTCCTGACTTTC
clone_size: -; v_call: TRBV6-1; j_call: TRBJ2-7; d_call: -; cdr3_aa: CASSVTSSSYVVYF; cdr3_nt: TGTGCCAGCAGTGTGACATCAAGCTCCTACGTGGTGTACTTC
clone_size: few; v_call: TRBV15; j_call: TRBJ2-1; d_call: TRBD1; cdr3_aa: CATSAGTGFNNEQFF; cdr3_nt: TGTGCCACCAGCGCCGGGACAGGGTTTAACAATGAGCAGTTCTTC
clone_size: medium-sized; v_call: TRBV15; j_call: TRBJ1-1; d_call: -; cdr3_aa: CATSRDLNTEAFF; cdr3_nt: TGTGCCACCAGCAGAGATTTGAACACTGAAGCTTTCTTT
clone_size: few; v_call: TRBV6-9; j_call: TRBJ1-2; d_call: -; cdr3_aa: CASSSPDYGYTF; cdr3_nt: TGTGCCAGCAGTTCCCCAGACTATGGCTACACCTTC
clone_size: medium-sized; v_call: TRBV28; j_call: TRBJ2-7; d_call: TRBD1; cdr3_aa: CASSGDRGSEQYF; cdr3_nt: TGTGCCAGCTCAGGTGACAGGGGATCCGAGCAGTACTTC
clone_size: -; v_call: TRBV6-2/TRBV6-3; j_call: TRBJ2-5; d_call: TRBD2; cdr3_aa: CASTARRGGETQYF; cdr3_nt: TGTGCCAGCACCGCGAGGAGGGGAGGGGAGACCCAGTACTTC
clone_size: large; v_call: TRBV12-3/TRBV12-4; j_call: TRBJ2-7; d_call: TRBD2; cdr3_aa: CASSAPSGGLYEQYF; cdr3_nt: TGTGCCAGCAGTGCCCCTAGCGGGGGGCTCTACGAGCAGTACTTC
clone_size: few; v_call: TRBV6-1; j_call: TRBJ2-6; d_call: -; cdr3_aa: CASSKFSGANVLTF; cdr3_nt: TGTGCCAGCAGTAAATTTTCTGGGGCCAACGTCCTGACTTTC
clone_size: many; v_call: TRBV7-3; j_call: TRBJ2-3; d_call: -; cdr3_aa: CASSLLAAHTDTQYF; cdr3_nt: TGTGCCAGCAGCTTATTGGCGGCACACACAGATACGCAGTATTTT
clone_size: large; v_call: TRBV12-3/TRBV12-4; j_call: TRBJ2-4; d_call: -; cdr3_aa: CASSFEGGPWGRNIQYF; cdr3_nt: TGTGCCAGCAGTTTCGAGGGGGGGCCATGGGGTAGGAACATTCAGTACTTC
clone_size: -; v_call: TRBV5-1; j_call: TRBJ1-1; d_call: -; cdr3_aa: CASSLVSGSLAEAFF; cdr3_nt: TGCGCCAGCAGCTTGGTTTCGGGATCGCTCGCTGAAGCTTTCTTT
clone_size: once; v_call: TRBV27; j_call: TRBJ2-4; d_call: -; cdr3_aa: CASSPSVAKNIQYF; cdr3_nt: TGTGCCAGCAGCCCCTCAGTAGCCAAAAACATTCAGTACTTC
clone_size: many; v_call: TRBV13; j_call: TRBJ2-5; d_call: TRBD2; cdr3_aa: CASSHGRTSGRARETQYF; cdr3_nt: TGTGCCAGCAGCCATGGTAGGACTAGCGGGAGGGCCCGGGAGACCCAGTACTTC
clone_size: -; v_call: TRBV12-3/TRBV12-4; j_call: TRBJ1-1; d_call: -; cdr3_aa: CASSLGTRDTEAFF; cdr3_nt: TGTGCCAGCAGTTTAGGGACGCGGGACACTGAAGCTTTCTTT
clone_size: -; v_call: TRBV29-1; j_call: TRBJ1-2; d_call: -; cdr3_aa: CSVAPSGEHCYTF; cdr3_nt: TGCAGCGTTGCCCCGTCAGGCGAACATTGCTACACCTTC
clone_size: -; v_call: TRBV4-1; j_call: TRBJ1-2; d_call: TRBD1; cdr3_aa: CASSQDPGQPTFNYGYTF; cdr3_nt: TGCGCCAGCAGCCAAGATCCGGGACAGCCAACCTTTAACTATGGCTACACCTTC
clone_size: few; v_call: TRBV6-1; j_call: TRBJ2-3; d_call: -; cdr3_aa: CASSEGRRGSDTQYF; cdr3_nt: TGTGCCAGCAGTGAAGGTCGGAGGGGGTCTGATACGCAGTATTTT
clone_size: -; v_call: TRBV5-1; j_call: TRBJ1-1; d_call: TRBD1; cdr3_aa: CASSSGQGEWTEAFF; cdr3_nt: TGCGCCAGCAGCTCGGGACAGGGAGAATGGACTGAAGCTTTCTTT
clone_size: -; v_call: TRBV6-1; j_call: TRBJ1-2; d_call: TRBD1; cdr3_aa: CASTPLQGREAGYTF; cdr3_nt: TGTGCCAGCACCCCACTACAGGGGAGAGAGGCTGGCTACACCTTC
clone_size: few; v_call: TRBV28; j_call: TRBJ2-7; d_call: -; cdr3_aa: CASGLALSYEQYF; cdr3_nt: TGTGCCAGTGGGCTAGCGCTCTCCTACGAGCAGTACTTC
clone_size: medium-sized; v_call: TRBV27; j_call: TRBJ2-1; d_call: TRBD1; cdr3_aa: CASSLGQGVYNEQFF; cdr3_nt: TGTGCCAGCAGTTTGGGACAGGGGGTCTACAATGAGCAGTTCTTC
clone_size: many; v_call: TRBV20-1; j_call: TRBJ2-3; d_call: TRBD1; cdr3_aa: CSARGQGEKDTQYF; cdr3_nt: TGCAGTGCTAGGGGACAGGGGGAAAAAGATACGCAGTATTTT
clone_size: -; v_call: TRBV5-1; j_call: TRBJ1-2; d_call: -; cdr3_aa: CASSLRDGNYGYTF; cdr3_nt: TGCGCCAGCAGCTTGCGGGACGGGAACTATGGCTACACCTTC
clone_size: -; v_call: TRBV20-1; j_call: TRBJ2-1; d_call: TRBD2; cdr3_aa: CSAEAGTQQFF; cdr3_nt: TGCAGTGCTGAAGCGGGGACTCAGCAGTTCTTC
clone_size: few; v_call: TRBV6-1; j_call: TRBJ2-2; d_call: TRBD2; cdr3_aa: CASSDGTAGGLFF; cdr3_nt: TGTGCCAGCAGTGACGGTACAGCGGGGGGGCTGTTTTTT
clone_size: medium-sized; v_call: TRBV6-1; j_call: TRBJ2-6; d_call: -; cdr3_aa: CASSPSSGANVLTF; cdr3_nt: TGTGCCAGCAGCCCAAGCTCTGGGGCCAACGTCCTGACTTTC
clone_size: few; v_call: TRBV10-3; j_call: TRBJ1-1; d_call: -; cdr3_aa: CAINAGTLARHTEAFF; cdr3_nt: TGTGCCATCAATGCGGGGACATTAGCCCGGCACACTGAAGCTTTCTTT
clone_size: many; v_call: TRBV7-6; j_call: TRBJ1-5; d_call: -; cdr3_aa: CASSNTQHF; cdr3_nt: TGTGCCAGCAGCAATACGCAGCATTTT
clone_size: many; v_call: TRBV20-1; j_call: TRBJ2-1; d_call: TRBD2; cdr3_aa: CSAGKPLAGGAYEQFF; cdr3_nt: TGCAGTGCGGGCAAACCACTAGCGGGGGGGGCCTATGAGCAGTTCTTC
clone_size: -; v_call: TRBV7-2; j_call: TRBJ1-4; d_call: -; cdr3_aa: CASSHGQFNEKLFF; cdr3_nt: TGTGCCAGCAGCCACGGACAGTTTAATGAAAAACTGTTTTTT
clone_size: medium-sized; v_call: TRBV6-1; j_call: TRBJ2-2; d_call: -; cdr3_aa: CASSPPPGMFF; cdr3_nt: TGTGCCAGCAGCCCCCCTCCTGGCATGTTTTTT
clone_size: -; v_call: TRBV6-1; j_call: TRBJ2-2; d_call: TRBD1; cdr3_aa: CASSRQSGTGGYGELFF; cdr3_nt: TGTGCCAGCAGCCGGCAATCCGGGACAGGGGGATACGGGGAGCTGTTTTTT
clone_size: -; v_call: TRBV6-4; j_call: TRBJ1-1; d_call: -; cdr3_aa: CASSETPGPNTEAFF; cdr3_nt: TGTGCCAGCAGTGAGACCCCGGGCCCTAACACTGAAGCTTTCTTT
clone_size: medium-sized; v_call: TRBV6-5; j_call: TRBJ1-5; d_call: TRBD1; cdr3_aa: CASSYTGANQPQHF; cdr3_nt: TGTGCCAGCAGTTATACAGGGGCGAATCAGCCCCAGCATTTT
clone_size: few; v_call: TRBV6-2/TRBV6-3; j_call: TRBJ2-7; d_call: -; cdr3_aa: CASRTIRGVSYEQYF; cdr3_nt: TGTGCCAGCCGTACGATTCGCGGGGTTAGCTACGAGCAGTACTTC
clone_size: large; v_call: TRBV6-1; j_call: TRBJ2-2; d_call: -; cdr3_aa: CASEPSTGRNTGELFF; cdr3_nt: TGTGCCAGCGAGCCTTCGACAGGACGGAACACCGGGGAGCTGTTTTTT
clone_size: -; v_call: TRBV6-1; j_call: TRBJ1-2; d_call: -; cdr3_aa: CASSQLGGNYGYTF; cdr3_nt: TGTGCCAGCAGCCAACTTGGGGGCAACTATGGCTACACCTTC
clone_size: -; v_call: TRBV6-1; j_call: TRBJ1-6; d_call: -; cdr3_aa: CASTAQGGGSPLHF; cdr3_nt: TGTGCCAGCACCGCACAGGGTGGAGGATCACCCCTCCACTTT
clone_size: few; v_call: TRBV27; j_call: TRBJ2-2; d_call: TRBD1; cdr3_aa: CASSFRTGITGELFF; cdr3_nt: TGTGCCAGCAGTTTTAGGACAGGGATAACCGGGGAGCTGTTTTTT
clone_size: once; v_call: TRBV11-1; j_call: TRBJ2-3; d_call: TRBD2; cdr3_aa: CASNMPGLAGGTDTQYF; cdr3_nt: TGTGCCAGCAACATGCCGGGACTAGCGGGAGGCACAGATACGCAGTATTTT
clone_size: -; v_call: TRBV27; j_call: TRBJ2-1; d_call: TRBD2; cdr3_aa: CASSRLRASGRAPLEQFF; cdr3_nt: TGTGCCAGCAGTCGCCTTAGGGCTAGCGGGAGGGCCCCTCTTGAGCAGTTCTTC
clone_size: many; v_call: TRBV5-6; j_call: TRBJ2-7; d_call: -; cdr3_aa: CASSLGGGNYEQYF; cdr3_nt: TGTGCCAGCAGCTTAGGTGGGGGTAACTACGAGCAGTACTTC
clone_size: many; v_call: TRBV6-1; j_call: TRBJ2-3; d_call: TRBD2; cdr3_aa: CASKTGGANTQYF; cdr3_nt: TGTGCCAGCAAGACCGGGGGGGCTAATACGCAGTATTTT
clone_size: many; v_call: TRBV12-3/TRBV12-4; j_call: TRBJ1-1; d_call: -; cdr3_aa: CASSLGALNTEAFF; cdr3_nt: TGTGCCAGCAGCTTAGGGGCTCTGAACACTGAAGCTTTCTTT
clone_size: -; v_call: TRBV6-1; j_call: TRBJ2-1; d_call: TRBD2; cdr3_aa: CASSKPGGYNEQFF; cdr3_nt: TGTGCCAGCAGCAAGCCGGGAGGCTACAATGAGCAGTTCTTC
clone_size: few; v_call: TRBV12-3/TRBV12-4; j_call: TRBJ2-1; d_call: -; cdr3_aa: CASSYGLSRINEQFF; cdr3_nt: TGTGCCAGCAGTTACGGGCTTAGTCGCATCAATGAGCAGTTCTTC
clone_size: many; v_call: TRBV30; j_call: TRBJ1-3; d_call: -; cdr3_aa: CAWNRAERGNTIYF; cdr3_nt: TGTGCCTGGAACAGGGCCGAACGGGGAAACACCATATATTTT
clone_size: medium-sized; v_call: TRBV24-1; j_call: TRBJ1-2; d_call: TRBD1; cdr3_aa: CATSDRQGYGYTF; cdr3_nt: TGTGCCACCAGTGACAGACAGGGGTACGGCTACACCTTC
clone_size: few; v_call: TRBV6-5; j_call: TRBJ1-1; d_call: -; cdr3_aa: CASSYLVSTEAFF; cdr3_nt: TGTGCCAGCAGTTACTTGGTCAGCACTGAAGCTTTCTTT
clone_size: many; v_call: TRBV11-1; j_call: TRBJ1-1; d_call: TRBD1; cdr3_aa: CASSFGTANTEAFF; cdr3_nt: TGTGCCAGCAGCTTTGGGACAGCGAACACTGAAGCTTTCTTT
clone_size: few; v_call: TRBV6-4; j_call: TRBJ2-3; d_call: -; cdr3_aa: CASSYSPGGGTDTQYF; cdr3_nt: TGTGCCAGCAGTTACTCACCAGGAGGAGGCACAGATACGCAGTATTTT
clone_size: large; v_call: TRBV27; j_call: TRBJ1-5; d_call: -; cdr3_aa: CASSLIRGDNQPQHF; cdr3_nt: TGTGCCAGCAGTTTGATCCGGGGTGACAATCAGCCCCAGCATTTT
clone_size: few; v_call: TRBV6-1; j_call: TRBJ2-3; d_call: TRBD2; cdr3_aa: CASSEEAGGGTDTQYF; cdr3_nt: TGTGCCAGCAGTGAAGAGGCGGGAGGCGGCACAGATACGCAGTATTTT